The 27 T cell receptor beta chains presented below share a single source sample, sequenced in a study of OX40 agonist ivuxolimab in advanced cancers. Assay used: immunoSEQ multiplex PCR; TCRdb lists only in-frame clones, some missing. The table shows over 65,000 clones, with just under 95% occurring only once. Sample: CD4+ or CD8+ T cells sorted from blood, taken in a trial of the OX40 agonist ivuxolimab. All receptors derive from an adult with an advanced solid tumor such as melanoma, head and neck, liver or kidney cancer.

This sequence joins TRBV7-6 and TRBJ2-2, with TRBD2 matching over 12 bases. V lost 4 bases to trimming and J lost 5 bases; unmatched junction nucleotides: 5. This CDR3 has 16 residues. The germline CDR1 and CDR2 sequences are SGHVS and FNYEAQ. CDR3 coding DNA: TGTGCCAGCAGCTCGCCTAGCGGGGGGGAGACCGGGGAGCTGTTTTTT. This encodes CASSSPSGGETGELFF.

This clone was picked up one time. The chain has TRBV7-9 and TRBJ2-4; D remains unclear. The V end was cut by 2 bases, the J end by 0 bases, with 14 bases between. Per the germline V gene, CDR1 is SEHNR and CDR2 is FQNEAQ (reference sequence). The CDR3 loop spans 17 amino acids. CDR3 nucleotides: TGTGCCAGCAGCTTAAGCCCACTCGCCCTAGCCAAAAACATTCAGTACTTC. This encodes CASSLSPLALAKNIQYF.

The chain couples TRBV13 to TRBJ2-4; 8 nucleotides agree with TRBD1. V trimming: 8 bases; J trimming: 4 bases; junction bases outside the gene matches: 4. This CDR3 spans 13 amino acids. From germline, CDR1 is PRHDT and CDR2 FYEKMQ (reference sequence). CDR3 nucleotides: TGTGCCAGCCGACAGGGGCTAAAAAACATTCAGTACTTC. Its protein product is CASRQGLKNIQYF.

A note on this clone: One junction end does not reproduce the germline sequence, and a read error may be involved. The genes are TRBV7-7 and TRBJ2-3; D possibly corresponds to TRBD2 (6 bases). This CDR3 contains 16 residues. Germline V lookup: CDR1 SSHAT, CDR2 FNYEAQ (reference sequence). The CDR3 is CASSPGTRPSTDTQYF. The CDR3 DNA reads as TGTGCTAGCAGCCCTGGGACTCGCCCTAGCACAGATACGCAGTATTTT. The variable domain in full, completed from reference TRBV7-7 and TRBJ2-3, reads GAGVSQSPRYKVTKRGQDVTLRCDPISSHATLYWYQQALGQGPEFLTYFNYEAQPDKSGLPSDRFSAERPEGSISTLTIQRTEQRDSAMYRCASSPGTRPSTDTQYFGPGTRLTVL.

The V call is TRBV2, the J call TRBJ2-2; possible D gene TRBD1, 6 bases. The CDR3 length is 18 residues. Looked up from germline, CDR1 is SNHLY and CDR2 is FYNNEI. V lost 5 bases and J 5 bases, leaving 24 bases between the germline ends. The CDR3 here is CASSPPPGQRLLTGELFF. In DNA form, the CDR3 reads TGTGCCAGCAGTCCTCCCCCTGGACAGCGGTTGCTGACCGGGGAGCTGTTTTTT.

The genes are TRBV30 and TRBJ1-1, with a weak D call TRBD1 (6 bases). Germline V CDR1 and CDR2: GTSNPN, SVGIG (reference sequence). V was cut by 2 bases and J by 5 bases, with 15 bases left in between. The CDR3 covers 14 residues. The CDR3 sequence is CAWSQGSLGTEAFF. CDR3 in DNA: TGTGCCTGGAGTCAGGGGTCCCTGGGGACTGAAGCTTTCTTT.

This chain joins TRBV7-2 and TRBJ2-1, with TRBD2 as a possible D gene (7 bases). CDR3 length: 15 residues. V lost 1 base to trimming and J lost 4 bases, with 11 bases between them. Per germline, CDR1 SGHTA and CDR2 FQGNSA. The CDR3 DNA reads TGTGCCAGCAGCTTAGGCGGGGGCGCTTACAATGAGCAGTTCTTC. Protein product: CASSLGGGAYNEQFF.

This clone was detected once. The chain is built from TRBV4-1 and TRBJ2-7; TRBD2 matches at 12 bases. Germline V gene lookup returns CDR1 MGHRA and CDR2 YSYEKL. The CDR3 spans 15 residues. With 3 bases clipped from V and 2 bases from J, the junction kept 2 bases outside the gene matches. This chain's CDR3 is CASSQTSGGAYEQYF. CDR3 bases: TGCGCCAGCAGCCAGACTAGCGGGGGAGCCTACGAGCAGTACTTC.

The rearrangement joins TRBV21-1 to TRBJ1-5. TRBV21-1 represents a pseudogene. The CDR3 has 12 residues. CDR3 DNA: TGTGCCAGCAGCAAAGTCGGCCAGCCCCAGCATTTT. Amino acids: CASSKVGQPQHF.

This CDR3 is CASSQEEQGRAANEKLFF. In DNA form, the CDR3 reads TGCGCCAGCAGCCAAGAGGAACAGGGGAGGGCAGCTAATGAAAAACTGTTTTTT. This chain links TRBV4-3 with TRBJ1-4; 7 bases agree with TRBD1. Germline V gene sequence: CDR1 LGHNA, CDR2 YSLEER. Germline trimming cut 0 bases from V and 3 bases from J; bases unmatched to any gene: 10. The CDR3 is made up of 18 amino acids.

The CDR3 DNA reads as TGTGCCAGCAGTCGGATTAGCGGGGGGAATTCCTACGAGCAGTACTTC. This codes for CASSRISGGNSYEQYF. The chain links TRBV7-9 to TRBJ2-7; 10 bases match TRBD2. The J segment lost 1 base and the V segment lost 6 bases, leaving 9 bases of the junction unmatched. Looked up from germline, CDR1 is SEHNR and CDR2 is FQNEAQ (reference sequence). The CDR3 spans 16 residues.

J is TRBJ2-7 and V is TRBV13; 11 nucleotides align to TRBD2. J lost 1 base, V lost 3 bases, and 5 bases had no gene match. CDR3 length equals 16 residues. Per the germline V gene, CDR1 is PRHDT and CDR2 is FYEKMQ (reference sequence). CDR3 in amino acids: CASSFTLAGGSYEQYF. CDR3 DNA sequence: TGTGCCAGCAGCTTTACTCTAGCGGGGGGTTCCTACGAGCAGTACTTC.

This chain connects TRBV6-4 to TRBJ2-3; D is possibly TRBD1 (6 bases). Germline V lookup: CDR1 MRHNA, CDR2 SNTAGT. The CDR3 length is 14 residues. Trimming shortened V by 1 base and J by 5 bases, and 10 bases separated the two germline ends. In DNA, the CDR3 is TGTGCCAGCAGTGACTTAGGGGGAATAGATACGCAGTATTTT. This gives the protein CASSDLGGIDTQYF.

This clone showed up just once. The chain has TRBV9 and TRBJ2-3, with a weak D call TRBD2 (7 bases). The germline CDR1 and CDR2 sequences are SGDLS and YYNGEE. Deletions cut 0 bases from V and 6 bases from J, with 17 bases between. The CDR3 has 16 amino acids. For the CDR3, the DNA is TGTGCCAGCAGCGTAGCTTTTAGGGGGGGCGTGGATACGCAGTATTTT. This encodes CASSVAFRGGVDTQYF.

V and J are TRBV7-6 and TRBJ2-7, with 10 bases aligning to TRBD1. The CDR3 runs to 14 residues. V dropped 4 bases and J dropped 3; count of bases not matched to a gene: 3. CDR1 SGHVS and CDR2 FNYEAQ come from the germline V gene. This CDR3 is CASSSGQGVYEQYF. CDR3 nucleotides: TGTGCCAGCAGCTCAGGACAGGGGGTCTACGAGCAGTACTTC.

The chain is built from TRBV5-1 and TRBJ2-1; weak D call: TRBD2 (7 bases). V lost 6 bases and J lost 8, with 27 bases in between. The germline gives CDR1 SGHRS, CDR2 YFSETQ. There are 17 residues in the CDR3. CDR3 DNA sequence: TGCGCCAGCACCCTGGAGGGGGGCGGGGGCCCCGAGGATGAGCAGTTCTTC. Protein product: CASTLEGGGGPEDEQFF. The full variable domain, completed using reference TRBV5-1 and TRBJ2-1, is KAGVTQTPRYLIKTRGQQVTLSCSPISGHRSVSWYQQTPGQGLQFLFEYFSETQRNKGNFPGRFSGRQFSNSRSEMNVSTLELGDSALYLCASTLEGGGGPEDEQFFGPGTRLTVL.

The rearrangement links TRBV5-1 to TRBJ2-3; 11 nucleotides align to TRBD2. The CDR3 totals 16 residues. The germline CDR1 and CDR2 sequences are SGHRS and YFSETQ. The trim removed 0 bases at V and 2 bases at J, leaving 2 bases unmatched. CDR3 sequence reads: CASSLGSGGATDTQYF. CDR3 DNA: TGCGCCAGCAGCTTGGGTAGCGGGGGGGCCACAGATACGCAGTATTTT.

The gene calls are TRBV4-3 and TRBJ2-3; D is unclear. The CDR3 has 13 amino acids. Germline V lookup: CDR1 LGHNA, CDR2 YSLEER. The V gene lost 0 bases and the J gene lost 4 bases, with 5 bases spanning the gap. Here the CDR3 DNA reads TGCGCCAGCAGCCAAGATTGGGCAGATACGCAGTATTTT. Its translation is CASSQDWADTQYF.

J is TRBJ1-1 and V is TRBV13, with 8 bases matching TRBD1. From germline, CDR1 is PRHDT and CDR2 FYEKMQ (reference sequence). This CDR3 has 15 residues. V shed 1 base and J 5 bases; nucleotides not matched to a gene: 6. The CDR3 protein is CASSLVDRGGTEAFF. In DNA, the CDR3 is TGTGCCAGCAGCTTAGTCGACAGGGGAGGGACTGAAGCTTTCTTT.

This chain joins TRBV5-4 and TRBJ2-7; TRBD1 might be the D (5 bases). Germline values: CDR1 SGHNT, CDR2 YYREEE (reference sequence). The CDR3 extends over 14 amino acids. V lost 3 bases to trimming and J lost 2 bases, with 12 bases between them. The CDR3 spells CASSSPGAPYEQYF. CDR3 sequence (DNA): TGTGCCAGCAGCTCCCCTGGGGCACCCTACGAGCAGTACTTC.

The J gene is TRBJ2-7, the V gene TRBV4-1, with D perhaps matching TRBD1 or TRBD2 (5 bases each). The CDR3 has 13 residues. The V and J ends lost 8 bases and 0 bases respectively, with 11 bases between them. Germline V lookup: CDR1 MGHRA, CDR2 YSYEKL. Here the CDR3 DNA reads TGCGCCAGCGGAGTCGGGACCTCCTACGAGCAGTACTTC. It specifies CASGVGTSYEQYF.

The gene calls are TRBV7-6 and TRBJ2-7; D tentatively fits TRBD1 or TRBD2 (5 bases each). The CDR3 has 13 amino acids. CDR1 is SGHVS, CDR2 FNYEAQ, per germline. V was shortened by 4 bases and J by 3 bases, with 10 bases between the two germline ends. The CDR3 reads CASSSMGDYEQYF. The CDR3 DNA reads TGTGCCAGCAGCTCCATGGGGGACTACGAGCAGTACTTC.

The genes are TRBV9 and TRBJ2-5; 10 nucleotides line up with TRBD1. J gave up 5 bases and V 3 bases, and 4 bases lay outside the gene matches. This CDR3 region has 14 residues. Per the germline V gene, CDR1 is SGDLS and CDR2 is YYNGEE. The CDR3 is CASSGRTGGETQYF. The CDR3 region has the DNA TGTGCCAGCAGCGGCCGGACAGGGGGGGAGACCCAGTACTTC.

In regard to this clone: The sample carries other DNA sequences with the same CDR3. The chain recombines TRBV5-6 with TRBJ1-1, with unresolved D. CDR1 is SGHDT, CDR2 YYEEEE, per germline. V was shortened by 0 bases and J by 2 bases, with 8 bases between the two germline ends. CDR3 length: 14 residues. The CDR3 nucleotides are TGTGCCAGCAGCTTGGTAGGAGGCAACACTGAAGCTTTCTTT. This gives the protein CASSLVGGNTEAFF.

This rearrangement joins TRBV9 to TRBJ2-1, with 12 bases identical to TRBD2. The CDR3 totals 14 residues. The germline gives CDR1 SGDLS, CDR2 YYNGEE. Trimming took 5 bases from V and 5 from J; bases not matched to a gene: 2. DNA of the CDR3: TGTGCCAGCAGTCTAGCGGGGGGGAACAATGAGCAGTTCTTC. Its protein product is CASSLAGGNNEQFF.

The V call is TRBV4-1, the J call TRBJ2-6, with D perhaps matching TRBD1 or TRBD2 (5 bases each). CDR3 length equals 16 residues. Between the trimmed V and J ends, which lost 4 bases and 0 bases, there was a span of 10 bases. Germline V gives CDR1 MGHRA, CDR2 YSYEKL. The CDR3, as DNA: TGCGCCAGCAGCCCGGGACCGACCTCTGGGGCCAACGTCCTGACTTTC. This sequence encodes CASSPGPTSGANVLTF.

The chain has TRBV12-5 and TRBJ1-2; D not certain. Germline CDR1 LGHNT, CDR2 FRNRAP. The length of the CDR3 is 13 residues. The ends were cut back, 6 bases at V and 1 base at J, with 9 bases in the middle. CDR3 protein: CASGFYNNYGYTF. The DNA of the CDR3 is TGTGCTAGTGGCTTTTATAATAACTATGGCTACACCTTC.